The clone carrying this T cell receptor (beta chain) was seen only a few times. Total RNA amounting to roughly 450 ng was the source from which TCR beta cDNA was made with a constant-region primer. Slightly modified ARM-PCR, run as three nested multiplex PCR rounds, produced the TCR beta libraries. Two initial PCR rounds of about 11 cycles each paired TRBV1-TRBV30 forward primers with a C-beta reverse primer. In TCRdb, the multiplex PCR reads were re-called with MiXCR into one record per CDR3 protein. The sample lists about 120,000 distinct CDR3 sequences, approximately 68% occurring once. It was from 20-30 mg of unsorted bulk tissue that RNA and DNA were co-extracted. V lost 4 bases and J lost 9; bases outside the gene matches: 13. Germline loops: CDR1 SGHRS, CDR2 YFSETQ. The CDR3 loop spans 16 amino acids. The data belong to a study of tumor-infiltrating lymphocytes in primary liver carcinoma. Looking at the study overall: Spanning 30 to 69 years of age, the patients were men and women.

The sample taken for sequencing was tumor-adjacent normal liver tissue. The TCR comes from a woman aged 60 to 75 with primary liver carcinoma and hepatitis B virus infection. The chain combines TRBV5-1 with TRBJ2-1, with 10 bases aligning to TRBD1. CDR3 coding DNA: TGCGCCAGCAGCCCCGACCGGGACAGGGGTTGGGGTGAGCAGTTCTTC. It codes for CASSPDRDRGWGEQFF.